Listed below are T cell receptor beta chains from one sample, sequenced in a study of blood T cells in healthy people across ages. TCRdb itself ran the 5' RACE reads through MiXCR, one entry per CDR3 protein. The repertoire includes 790,000 or so distinct CDR3 sequences, about 45% of them detected once, and over 15% sits in the top ten. The sample consisted of blood. The receptor source for this set is an elderly man in good health. Both conserved end residues are part of each CDR3. A D gene is named only where the DNA matches it firmly. Size values are once, few and many counts, or a class for expanded clones, and some rows have none.

D,V,size,J,DNA,CDR3
NA,TRBV24-1,NA,TRBJ2-3,TGTGCCACCAGCACCGGGAACTCAGACACAGATACGCAGTATTTT,CATSTGNSDTDTQYF
NA,TRBV20-1,few,TRBJ2-1,TGCAGTGCTAGTTTGCTCGCTGGCCGGTGGAGCAATGAGCAGTTCTTC,CSASLLAGRWSNEQFF
NA,TRBV11-2,NA,TRBJ2-7,TGTGCCAGCAGCTTAAATCCGAGTGTTAACGAGCAGTACTTC,CASSLNPSVNEQYF
NA,TRBV30,NA,TRBJ2-1,TGTGCCTGGAAGGCGGGCTCTTCGGGTGAGCAGTTCTTC,CAWKAGSSGEQFF
NA,TRBV20-1,NA,TRBJ2-3,TGCAGTGCTCGAGAGGATCGGGTTGGCACAGATACGCAGTATTTT,CSAREDRVGTDTQYF
TRBD1,TRBV6-2/TRBV6-3,many,TRBJ2-5,TGTGCCAGCAGCTCGGGACAGCAAGAGACCCAGTACTTC,CASSSGQQETQYF
TRBD1,TRBV11-3,once,TRBJ2-5,TGTGCCAGCAGCTTAGAGAAACCGTTCTCCGGGACAGAGTACTTC,CASSLEKPFSGTEYF
NA,TRBV7-2,few,TRBJ2-7,TGTGCCAGCAGCTCCGAGGGGCGCTCCTACGAGCAGTACTTC,CASSSEGRSYEQYF
NA,TRBV28,NA,TRBJ2-1,TGTGCCAGCAGTATGGACCCATCCTACAATGAGCAGTTCTTC,CASSMDPSYNEQFF
TRBD1,TRBV19,many,TRBJ2-4,TGTGCCAGTAGTATAGCCCAGGGGGCGAACATTCAGTACTTC,CASSIAQGANIQYF
TRBD1,TRBV20-1,many,TRBJ2-5,TGCAGTGCTTCAAAGGACAGGGCGGTAGGGACCCAGTACTTC,CSASKDRAVGTQYF
NA,TRBV20-1,NA,TRBJ2-7,TGCAGTGCTGCCCCTGGCCGCCTAAACTCCTACGAGCAGTACTTC,CSAAPGRLNSYEQYF
TRBD2,TRBV6-5,NA,TRBJ2-7,TGTGCCAGCAGTTACAGGTCTAGCGGGAGTTTTACTTACGAGCAGTACTTC,CASSYRSSGSFTYEQYF
NA,TRBV12-3/TRBV12-4,NA,TRBJ1-1,TGTGCCAGCAGTTTTAATAGGCCAGCTAACACTGAAGCTTTCTTT,CASSFNRPANTEAFF
NA,TRBV20-1,NA,TRBJ1-2,TGCAGTGCTAGAGGTCGATCCGGGAGTCCTAACTATGGCTACACCTTC,CSARGRSGSPNYGYTF